This T cell receptor beta chain was observed in a study of T cells after yellow fever vaccination. Study context: Fractions of limited cellularity were prepared by means of SMART-Seq v4 Ultra Low Input. Study-wide results and caveats: Clonotypes found in both CD4 and CD8 compartments made up a small share.

About this clonotype itself: Antigen: not known.

TCRdb re-called the 5' RACE reads through MiXCR, storing one row per CDR3 protein. The profile covers some 500,000 distinct CDR3 sequences, with approximately 13% appearing a single time and roughly an eighth taken by the ten largest. Trimming took 6 bases from V and 0 from J; bases not matched to a gene: 4. This CDR3 region has 15 residues. The specimen was PBMCs, collected on the day of the yellow fever booster vaccination. The TCR was taken from a man aged 25-40 years who received the YFV17D yellow fever vaccine. V gene TRBV12-3 or TRBV12-4 combines with J gene TRBJ1-5; TRBD1 agrees at 8 bases. Written as DNA, the CDR3 is TGTGCCAGCAGAGGGGGACAGGTTAGCAATCAGCCCCAGCATTTT. Residues: CASRGGQVSNQPQHF.